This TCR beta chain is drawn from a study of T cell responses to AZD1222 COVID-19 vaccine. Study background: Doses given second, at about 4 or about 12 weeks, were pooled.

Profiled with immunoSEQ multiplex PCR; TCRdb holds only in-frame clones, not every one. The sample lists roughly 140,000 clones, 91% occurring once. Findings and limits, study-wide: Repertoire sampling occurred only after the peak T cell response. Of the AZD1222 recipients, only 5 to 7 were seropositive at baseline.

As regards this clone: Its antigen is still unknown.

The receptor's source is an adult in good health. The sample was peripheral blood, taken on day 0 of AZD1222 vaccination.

CDR3 region: CASSPGHSYEQYF. The DNA for the CDR3 is TGTGCCAGCAGCCCGGGACACTCCTACGAGCAGTACTTC. The chain links TRBV7-2 to TRBJ2-7, with D possibly TRBD1 on 6 matching bases. V lost 5 bases and J lost 0, with 8 bases in between. This CDR3 has 13 amino acids. The V gene's germline CDR1 is SGHTA and CDR2 FQGNSA.